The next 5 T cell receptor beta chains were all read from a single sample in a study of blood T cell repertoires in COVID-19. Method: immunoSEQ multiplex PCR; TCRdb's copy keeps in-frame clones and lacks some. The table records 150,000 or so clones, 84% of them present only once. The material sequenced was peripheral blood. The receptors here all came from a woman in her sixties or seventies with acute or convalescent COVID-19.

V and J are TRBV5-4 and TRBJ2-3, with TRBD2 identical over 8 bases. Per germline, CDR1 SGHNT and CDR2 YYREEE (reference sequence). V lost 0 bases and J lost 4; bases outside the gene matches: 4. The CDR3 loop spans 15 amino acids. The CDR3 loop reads CASSLEAGGSDTQYF. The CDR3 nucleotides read TGTGCCAGCAGCTTGGAGGCGGGAGGATCAGATACGCAGTATTTT.

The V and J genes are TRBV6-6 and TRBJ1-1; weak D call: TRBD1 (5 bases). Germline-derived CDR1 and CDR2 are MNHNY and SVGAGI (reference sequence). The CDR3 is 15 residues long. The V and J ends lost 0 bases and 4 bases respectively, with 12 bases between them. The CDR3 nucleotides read TGTGCCAGCAGTTACTCCTCCAGGGTAGGCACTGAAGCTTTCTTT. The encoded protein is CASSYSSRVGTEAFF.

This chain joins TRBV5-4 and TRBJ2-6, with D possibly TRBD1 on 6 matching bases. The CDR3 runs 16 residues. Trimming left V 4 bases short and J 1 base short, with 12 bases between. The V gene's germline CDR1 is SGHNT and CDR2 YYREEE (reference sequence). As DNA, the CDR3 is TGTGCCAGCAGCCCAAGACAGGTATCTGGGGCCAACGTCCTGACTTTC. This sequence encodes CASSPRQVSGANVLTF.

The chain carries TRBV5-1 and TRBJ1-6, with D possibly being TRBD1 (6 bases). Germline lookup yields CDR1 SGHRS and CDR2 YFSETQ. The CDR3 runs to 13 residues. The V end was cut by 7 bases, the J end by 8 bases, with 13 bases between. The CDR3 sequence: CASSEGGDSPLHF. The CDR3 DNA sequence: TGCGCCAGCTCGGAGGGGGGGGATTCACCCCTCCACTTT.

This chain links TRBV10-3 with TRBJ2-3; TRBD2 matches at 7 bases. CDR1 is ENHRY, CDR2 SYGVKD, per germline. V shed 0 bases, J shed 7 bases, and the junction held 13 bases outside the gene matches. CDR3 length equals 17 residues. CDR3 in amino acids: CAISESRWEGRTNTQYF. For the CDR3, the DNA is TGTGCCATCAGTGAGTCTAGGTGGGAGGGCCGTACAAATACGCAGTATTTT.